This TCR beta chain was retrieved from a study of cytomegalovirus exposure and HLA in healthy donors. The PCR had 60 Vbeta and 13 Jbeta primers. Profiling relied on immunoSEQ multiplex PCR, and the TCRdb table lists in-frame clones only, not all of them. Of 100,000 to 150,000 clones listed, around 80% are singletons. The germline gives CDR1 MGHRA, CDR2 YSYEKL. The CDR3 runs to 16 residues. Trimming pared 5 bases from V and 4 bases from J, leaving 17 bases between. About this clone itself: What it recognizes is unknown.

General study findings and limits: Several of the most significant clusters appeared linked to common viral pathogens, based on a later analysis. It was reportedly the case that the classifier diagnosed cytomegalovirus status with high specificity and sensitivity. Rare TCR sequences predominated, though certain public TCRs were found in many donors. Among the CMV-associated chains, a few were confirmed in vitro as specific for CMV antigens.

The chain has TRBV4-1 and TRBJ1-4; D remains ambiguous. Material: PBMCs. The clonotype was recovered from a woman between 18 and 30 years old in good health and CMV-seronegative. CDR3 DNA sequence: TGCGCCAGCAGCTCAGAGGTTGGACTACTTAATGAAAAACTGTTTTTT. Translation gives CASSSEVGLLNEKLFF.